This T cell receptor (beta chain) was identified in a study of shared clonotypes between healthy human individuals. Study-level points and caveats: Relative to memory subsets, naive subsets generally showed larger estimated richness. Rarefaction indicated that sorted-subset sequencing remained incomplete although depth was large.

The method was immunoSEQ multiplex PCR; TCRdb's version includes in-frame clones alone and lacks a portion of them. The sample comprises 2 million to 3 million clones, approximately 93% of which are singletons, and roughly 0.36% rests with the top ten. Of note for this clone: Its target is not known. The same CDR3 is also encoded by other DNA sequences in this sample.

Sequencing used naive CD4+ T cells from PBMCs. As to subset: CD45RA+ positively selected. This clonotype was sampled from a man aged 18 to 29 in good health. Some clones in this sample may be carry-over from other donors' samples.

The CDR3 bases are TGTGCCAGCAGCCCTCTAGGGGGCTCCTACGAGCAGTACTTC. Its protein is CASSPLGGSYEQYF. V is TRBV7-9 and J is TRBJ2-7, with D perhaps TRBD1 (6 bases). CDR1 SEHNR and CDR2 FQNEAQ come from the germline V gene (reference sequence). The CDR3 contains 14 residues. Deletions cut 5 bases from V and 0 bases from J, with 11 bases between. The full variable domain, in which reference TRBV7-9 and TRBJ2-7 provide the parts outside the CDR3, is DTGVSQNPRHKITKRGQNVTFRCDPISEHNRLYWYRQTLGQGPEFLTYFQNEAQLEKSRLLSDRFSAERPKGSFSTLEIQRTEQGDSAMYLCASSPLGGSYEQYFGPGTRLTVT.